Each of the 16 T cell receptor beta chains below was sequenced from the same sample in a study of shared clonotypes between healthy human individuals. Method: immunoSEQ multiplex PCR; TCRdb's copy keeps in-frame clones and lacks some. This sample yields millions of clones, of which 85% to 95% are seen a single time; 0.1% to 0.15% belongs to the top ten. The sequencing input was naive CD4+ T cells sorted from blood. Documented subset: CD45RA+ positively selected. Receptors originate from a young man in good health.

In regard to this clone: The junction departs from germline at one end; a sequencing error may be responsible. V is TRBV7-7 and J is TRBJ2-7; 9 bases are shared with TRBD2. Germline assignment: CDR1 SSHAT and CDR2 FNYEAQ (reference sequence). The CDR3 loop spans 13 amino acids. The CDR3 bases are TGTGCTAGCAGCCCTGCGGGAGGGGACGAGCAGTACTTC. Encoded protein: CASSPAGGDEQYF.

The genes are TRBV2 and TRBJ2-3, with D possibly being TRBD1 (5 bases). V was shortened by 8 bases and J by 0 bases, with 9 bases between the two germline ends. Looked up from germline, CDR1 is SNHLY and CDR2 is FYNNEI. The CDR3 extends over 13 amino acids. In nucleotides, the CDR3 is TGTGCCAGCTCGACAGATAGCACAGATACGCAGTATTTT. Amino acid sequence: CASSTDSTDTQYF.

V is TRBV7-2 and J is TRBJ1-4; 9 nucleotides line up with TRBD1. CDR1 SGHTA and CDR2 FQGNSA come from the germline V gene. Unmatched junction bases numbered 6, after V lost 5 bases and J lost 8 bases. The CDR3 has 14 amino acids. The CDR3 region is CASSPGTGREKLFF. CDR3 DNA: TGTGCCAGCAGCCCGGGGACAGGGAGGGAAAAACTGTTTTTT.

This clone was recorded only once. The gene calls are TRBV6-5 and TRBJ2-7, with a possible D match to TRBD1 (5 bases). From germline, CDR1 is MNHEY and CDR2 SVGAGI. The V and J ends lost 7 bases and 4 bases respectively, with 17 bases between them. CDR3 size: 14 residues. CDR3 sequence (DNA): TGTGCCAGCAAAATTTCCAGGGATCCGTACGAGCAGTACTTC. The encoded protein is CASKISRDPYEQYF.

V and J are TRBV10-2 and TRBJ2-3, with TRBD2 as a possible D gene (6 bases). The CDR3 covers 14 residues. V lost 7 bases and J 6 bases, leaving 17 bases between the germline ends. Germline V gene lookup returns CDR1 WSHSY and CDR2 SAAADI. Here the CDR3 DNA reads TGCGCCAGCAAGGTAGCGGAAGTTTCGGATACGCAGTATTTT. Protein product: CASKVAEVSDTQYF.

The V gene is TRBV4-1, the J gene TRBJ1-2; no firm D call. The length of the CDR3 is 15 residues. Germline CDR1 MGHRA, CDR2 YSYEKL. Deletions cut 0 bases from V and 3 bases from J, with 11 bases between. DNA of the CDR3: TGCGCCAGCAGCCAAGAAGACTCGTTGGACTATGGCTACACCTTC. Translated: CASSQEDSLDYGYTF.

CDR3 amino acids: CASSYSGTGLTEAFF. CDR3 nucleotides: TGTGCCAGCAGTTACTCAGGGACAGGGCTCACTGAAGCTTTCTTT. The chain is built from TRBV6-6 and TRBJ1-1; 9 nucleotides align to TRBD1. The CDR3 has 15 residues. V lost 0 bases and J lost 4; bases outside the gene matches: 3. In germline, CDR1 is MNHNY, CDR2 SVGAGI (reference sequence).

The chain carries TRBV9 and TRBJ2-2; 8 bases are shared with TRBD2. Germline CDR1 reads SGDLS; CDR2 reads YYNGEE. J lost 1 base, V lost 4 bases, and 9 bases had no gene match. This CDR3 is built from 17 residues. The CDR3 sequence is CASSPPGLAGNTGELFF. The CDR3 coding sequence is TGTGCCAGCAGCCCCCCCGGGCTAGCGGGGAACACCGGGGAGCTGTTTTTT.

This chain uses TRBV28 with TRBJ1-5; TRBD1 aligns across 7 bases. This CDR3 is 17 amino acids long. Germline-derived CDR1 and CDR2 are MDHEN and SYDVKM. V lost 3 bases to trimming and J lost 4 bases; unmatched junction nucleotides: 12. In DNA form, the CDR3 reads TGTGCCAGCAGTTTGGGGACGACAGGGTCGGTAAATCAGCCCCAGCATTTT. This translates into CASSLGTTGSVNQPQHF.

The chain joins TRBV28 to TRBJ1-2; D is unclear. CDR3 length equals 13 residues. V was pared by 3 bases and J by 6 bases, with 11 bases between. The V gene's germline CDR1 is MDHEN and CDR2 SYDVKM. The CDR3: CASSFLWLDGYTF. In nucleotides, the CDR3 is TGTGCCAGCAGTTTTCTCTGGCTTGATGGCTACACCTTC.

The CDR3 sequence is CASSESPEQYF. CDR3 sequence (DNA): TGTGCCAGCAGTGAGTCCCCCGAGCAGTACTTC. The chain links TRBV2 to TRBJ2-7; D gene ambiguous. Germline values: CDR1 SNHLY, CDR2 FYNNEI. The CDR3 sequence is 11 residues long. V was clipped by 3 bases and J by 6 bases, with 6 bases between them.

The genes are TRBV19 and TRBJ2-5; 10 nucleotides align to TRBD2. The CDR3 totals 17 residues. The germline CDR1 and CDR2 sequences are LNHDA and SQIVND (reference sequence). J lost 4 bases, V lost 3 bases, and 11 bases had no gene match. CDR3 bases: TGTGCCAGTAGTATCGGAGCGGGGGGGCCTCAGGCAGAGACCCAGTACTTC. The encoded protein is CASSIGAGGPQAETQYF.

The table lists this clone with a count of one. The chain is built from TRBV19 and TRBJ2-7, with D hard to call. Germline CDR1 is LNHDA and CDR2 is SQIVND (reference sequence). Trimming took 0 bases from V and 1 from J, leaving 4 bases between them. The CDR3 has 13 residues. The CDR3 DNA reads as TGTGCCAGTAGTATAGATCTATCCTACGAGCAGTACTTC. Its translation: CASSIDLSYEQYF.

The CDR3 region is CASSKGQGDTGELFF. The DNA for the CDR3 is TGTGCCAGCAGTAAGGGACAGGGAGACACCGGGGAGCTGTTTTTT. The V call is TRBV6-5, the J call TRBJ2-2; 9 bases agree with TRBD1. CDR1 and CDR2 (germline): MNHEY, SVGAGI. V was clipped by 5 bases and J by 3 bases; unmatched bases: 4. The CDR3 runs 15 residues.

The gene calls are TRBV9 and TRBJ2-2, with 8 nucleotides matching TRBD1. The V segment lost 3 bases and the J segment 5 bases; nucleotides outside the gene matches: 9. The CDR3 totals 16 residues. Looked up from germline, CDR1 is SGDLS and CDR2 is YYNGEE. The CDR3 DNA sequence: TGTGCCAGCAGCGCCGACAGGGGATGGGGAACCGGGGAGCTGTTTTTT. Translation gives CASSADRGWGTGELFF.

Points on this clone: This same CDR3 is encoded by further DNA sequences in the sample. The gene calls are TRBV7-2 and TRBJ2-2; no definite D call. V was cut by 1 base and J by 8 bases, with 5 bases left in between. This CDR3 has 12 residues. CDR1 is SGHTA, CDR2 FQGNSA, per germline. The CDR3 loop is CASSLDGGELFF. The CDR3 bases are TGTGCCAGCAGCTTAGACGGAGGGGAGCTGTTTTTT.